This T cell receptor (beta chain) originates from a study of T cells in Graves' hyperthyroidism and ophthalmopathy. Points from the study as a whole: Blood also carried most thyroid clonotypes expanded above 0.001. Model predictions of ophthalmopathy came a median about 6.3 months before onset.

A Clinical Activity Score of at least 3, a NOSPECS grade of at least 4 and a duration under 3 months were recorded in the ophthalmopathy patients. Trimming stripped 8 bases from V and 4 bases from J, with 12 bases between. Per germline, CDR1 LNHDA and CDR2 SQIVND (reference sequence). The length of the CDR3 is 13 residues. Amplified TCR beta CDR3 regions came from RNA transcripts. Carried out on the TCR CDR3, a first-round RT-PCR used the HTBI primer set. TCRdb re-called the multiplex PCR reads through MiXCR, storing one row per CDR3 protein. The table records some 570,000 distinct CDR3 sequences, 11% to 15% of them present only once. This clonotype came up a few times. No antigen is known for it.

The clonotype originates from a woman aged 18-29 years with Graves' ophthalmopathy. V and J are TRBV19 and TRBJ2-4, with D possibly being TRBD2 (6 bases). Material: blood. The CDR3 DNA sequence: TGTGCCAGTGCCTGGGACTTAAAAAACATTCAGTACTTC. Translated: CASAWDLKNIQYF.